A single T cell receptor beta chain is shown here with its context. The data derive from a study of blood T cell repertoires in COVID-19. V shed 4 bases and J 0 bases; nucleotides not matched to a gene: 12. The CDR3 extends over 19 amino acids. CDR1 and CDR2 (germline): LNHDA, SQIVND (reference sequence). Using immunoSEQ multiplex PCR, the repertoire was profiled, and TCRdb retains in-frame clones only, with some absent. The repertoire holds around 170,000 clones, with 80% to 90% as singletons. The chain combines TRBV19 with TRBJ2-1, with 10 positions matching TRBD2. The sequenced sample was PBMCs or T cells enriched from blood (not recorded which). The TCR originated in a woman in her forties or fifties who had recovered from COVID-19. The CDR3 here is CASSTSLAGVMSSYNEQFF. DNA of the CDR3: TGTGCCAGTAGTACCTCTCTAGCGGGGGTGATGAGCTCCTACAATGAGCAGTTCTTC. Variable domain in full (rest from reference TRBV19 and TRBJ2-1): DGGITQSPKYLFRKEGQNVTLSCEQNLNHDAMYWYRQDPGQGLRLIYYSQIVNDFQKGDIAEGYSVSREKKESFPLTVTSAQKNPTAFYLCASSTSLAGVMSSYNEQFFGPGTRLTVL.